Sequencing of this T cell receptor beta chain was carried out in a study of vaccination and CD4 T cells after COVID-19. About the research overall: At a median approximately 97 days (range 35 to 161) after diagnosis, post-COVID samples were drawn. Post-vaccine sampling followed dose two by a median roughly 65 days (range 14 to 241). Stimulation of the cells used overlapping spike peptide pools from SARS-CoV-2 and from the common cold coronaviruses HCoV-NL63, HCoV-OC43 and HCoV-229E. Study-level points and caveats: Median numbers of SARS-CoV-2-reactive clonotypes increased from roughly 19 to 38 (not a significant change).

The CDR3 covers 14 residues. Germline values: CDR1 SEHNR, CDR2 FQNEAQ (reference sequence). V was clipped by 1 base and J by 6 bases, with 12 bases between them. Treatment defined: approximately 11-day PBMC culture with coronavirus spike peptide pools or control peptides (ViraFEST assay). On this clonotype itself: The antigen remains undetermined.

The Oncomine TCR Beta short-read assay sequenced DNA from cultured CD4+ T cells. Via MiXCR, TCRdb re-called the PCR reads, giving one row per CDR3 protein. Among 10,000 to 15,000 distinct CDR3 sequences listed, less than 80% were seen once. The specimen was CD4+ T cells from blood, cultured in vitro. The sequence was obtained from a human donor who had recovered from COVID-19. The chain is built from TRBV7-9 and TRBJ1-2; D gene unclear. The DNA for the CDR3 is TGTGCCAGCAGCTTAGTGGGCCCAGAGAATGGCTACACCTTC. As protein: CASSLVGPENGYTF.